Presented here are 6 T cell receptor beta chains from one specimen sequenced in a study of blood T cell repertoires in COVID-19. The method was immunoSEQ multiplex PCR; TCRdb's version includes in-frame clones alone and lacks a portion of them. The data show about 250,000 clones, 65% to 90% seen once. The material sequenced was PBMCs or T cells enriched from blood (not recorded which). These receptors were obtained from a man aged 35 to 55 who had recovered from COVID-19.

The chain has TRBV18 and TRBJ2-3; TRBD1 might be the D (6 bases). The CDR3 runs 15 residues. The V end was cut by 3 bases, the J end by 1 base, with 11 bases between. Germline V gene data show CDR1 as KGHSH and CDR2 as LQKENI. The DNA of the CDR3 is TGTGCCAGCTCACCGGGGACAAGAGGCACAGATACGCAGTATTTT. Its translation: CASSPGTRGTDTQYF.

The V gene is TRBV5-3, the J gene TRBJ2-7, with D unresolved. TRBV5-3 has ORF status, its function being uncertain. With 4 bases removed from V and 1 base from J, the gap between germline ends came to 18 bases. The CDR3 is 16 amino acids. The CDR3 DNA reads TGTGCCAGAAGCCTTAACAGTGAGAGAATATCCTACGAGCAGTACTTC. Translated, it gives CARSLNSERISYEQYF.

The chain links TRBV7-9 to TRBJ1-3; D remains ambiguous. Trimming pared 2 bases from V and 1 base from J, leaving 6 bases between. The CDR3 has 14 residues. Per the germline V gene, CDR1 is SEHNR and CDR2 is FQNEAQ (reference sequence). The CDR3 loop is CASSLTGSGNTIYF. The DNA of the CDR3 is TGTGCCAGCAGCTTAACCGGTTCTGGAAACACCATATATTTT.

This clone appeared once. The rearrangement joins TRBV11-2 to TRBJ2-1; D ambiguous. Trimming left V 6 bases short and J 6 bases short, with 6 bases between. CDR3 length equals 11 residues. Looked up from germline, CDR1 is SGHAT and CDR2 is FQNNGV. CDR3 in DNA: TGTGCCAGCAGAGGCGGCAATGAGCAGTTCTTC. Translation gives CASRGGNEQFF.

The gene calls are TRBV11-3 and TRBJ2-7; 8 nucleotides line up with TRBD1. The V gene end was trimmed by 5 bases and the J gene end by 6 bases; junction bases not matched to a gene: 6. From germline, CDR1 is SGHNT and CDR2 YENEEA. This CDR3 spans 13 amino acids. The CDR3, as DNA: TGTGCCAGCAGCGTGGGACAGGTCGGCGAGCAGTACTTC. Translating gives CASSVGQVGEQYF.

The CDR3 spells CASKYDGYNSPLHF. CDR3 DNA sequence: TGTGCCAGCAAATACGACGGGTATAATTCACCCCTCCACTTT. The chain recombines TRBV27 with TRBJ1-6, with D unresolved. Trimming left V 7 bases short and J 4 bases short, with 11 bases between. The CDR3 spans 14 residues. In germline, CDR1 is MNHEY, CDR2 SMNVEV (reference sequence).